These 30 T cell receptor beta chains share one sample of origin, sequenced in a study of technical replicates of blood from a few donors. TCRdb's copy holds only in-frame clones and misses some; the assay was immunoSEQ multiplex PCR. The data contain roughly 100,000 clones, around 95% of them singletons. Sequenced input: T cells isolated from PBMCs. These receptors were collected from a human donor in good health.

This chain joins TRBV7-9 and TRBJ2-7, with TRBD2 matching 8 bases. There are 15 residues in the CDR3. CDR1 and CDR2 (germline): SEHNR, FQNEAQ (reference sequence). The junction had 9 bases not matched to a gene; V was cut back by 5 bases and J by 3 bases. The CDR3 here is CASSRTSGRYYEQYF. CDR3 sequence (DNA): TGTGCCAGCAGCCGAACTAGCGGAAGATACTACGAGCAGTACTTC.

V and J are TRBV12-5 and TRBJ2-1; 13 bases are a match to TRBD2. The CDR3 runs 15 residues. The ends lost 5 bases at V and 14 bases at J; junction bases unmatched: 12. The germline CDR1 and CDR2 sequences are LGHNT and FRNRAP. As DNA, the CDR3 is TGTGCTAGTGGTCCCAGACTAGCGGGAGGAAGCAGGGAGTTCTTC. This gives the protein CASGPRLAGGSREFF.

The CDR3 is CASSLAFREIKNIQYF. CDR3 DNA sequence: TGCGCCAGCAGCTTGGCTTTCCGGGAAATAAAAAACATTCAGTACTTC. The chain uses TRBV5-1 and TRBJ2-4, with D possibly TRBD2 on 5 matching bases. The germline V gene has CDR1 SGHRS and CDR2 YFSETQ. This CDR3 region has 16 residues. The V end lost 0 bases, the J end lost 4 bases, and 14 bases lay between the germline ends.

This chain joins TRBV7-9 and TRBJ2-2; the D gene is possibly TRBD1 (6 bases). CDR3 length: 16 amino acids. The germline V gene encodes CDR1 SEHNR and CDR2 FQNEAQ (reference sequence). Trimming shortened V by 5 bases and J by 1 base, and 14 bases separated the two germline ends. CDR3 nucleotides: TGTGCCAGCAGCCAAAGCAGGACAGTGAACACCGGGGAGCTGTTTTTT. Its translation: CASSQSRTVNTGELFF.

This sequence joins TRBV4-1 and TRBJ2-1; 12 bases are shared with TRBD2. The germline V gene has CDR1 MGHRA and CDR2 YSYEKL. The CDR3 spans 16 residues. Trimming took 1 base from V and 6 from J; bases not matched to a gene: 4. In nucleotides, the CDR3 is TGCGCCAGCAGCCAAGGCGCTAGCGGGAGGGCCAATGAGCAGTTCTTC. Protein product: CASSQGASGRANEQFF.

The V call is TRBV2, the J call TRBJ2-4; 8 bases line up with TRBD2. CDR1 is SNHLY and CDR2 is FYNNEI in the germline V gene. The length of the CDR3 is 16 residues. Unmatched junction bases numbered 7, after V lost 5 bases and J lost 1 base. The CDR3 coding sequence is TGTGCCAGCAGTCCTGGACTAGCTGGGGCCAAAAACATTCAGTACTTC. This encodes CASSPGLAGAKNIQYF.

The CDR3 region is CASSVGWGPNEKLFF. Written as DNA, the CDR3 is TGTGCCAGCAGCGTAGGTTGGGGGCCTAATGAAAAACTGTTTTTT. The J gene is TRBJ1-4, the V gene TRBV9, with D perhaps TRBD1 (6 bases). Trimming removed 0 bases at V and 3 bases at J, with 9 bases between. Germline-derived CDR1 and CDR2 are SGDLS and YYNGEE. There are 15 residues in the CDR3.

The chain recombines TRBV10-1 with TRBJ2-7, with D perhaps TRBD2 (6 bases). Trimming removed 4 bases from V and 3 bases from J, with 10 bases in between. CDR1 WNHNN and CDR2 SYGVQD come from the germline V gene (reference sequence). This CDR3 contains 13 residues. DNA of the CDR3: TGCGCCAGCAGTGGCATCGGGAGCTACGAGCAGTACTTC. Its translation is CASSGIGSYEQYF.

CDR3 in amino acids: CASSYGTRGYEQYF. The CDR3, as DNA: TGTGCCAGCAGTTACGGGACTCGCGGCTACGAGCAGTACTTC. J is TRBJ2-7 and V is TRBV6-5; D might be TRBD2 (6 bases). V was shortened by 2 bases and J by 3 bases, with 11 bases between the two germline ends. The germline gives CDR1 MNHEY, CDR2 SVGAGI. CDR3 size: 14 residues.

CDR3 region: CASSIPGDRGSQFF. The CDR3 coding sequence is TGTGCCAGCAGTATACCTGGGGACAGGGGTTCCCAGTTCTTC. The chain combines TRBV7-9 with TRBJ2-1; 10 bases agree with TRBD1. The trim removed 6 bases at V and 13 bases at J, leaving 12 bases unmatched. This CDR3 is 14 amino acids long. The germline gives CDR1 SEHNR, CDR2 FQNEAQ (reference sequence).

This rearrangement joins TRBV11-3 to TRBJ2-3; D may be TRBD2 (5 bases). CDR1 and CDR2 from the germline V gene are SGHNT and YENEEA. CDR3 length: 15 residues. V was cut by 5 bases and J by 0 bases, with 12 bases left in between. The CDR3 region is CASSHRADSTDTQYF. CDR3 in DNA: TGTGCCAGCAGCCACAGAGCGGACAGCACAGATACGCAGTATTTT.

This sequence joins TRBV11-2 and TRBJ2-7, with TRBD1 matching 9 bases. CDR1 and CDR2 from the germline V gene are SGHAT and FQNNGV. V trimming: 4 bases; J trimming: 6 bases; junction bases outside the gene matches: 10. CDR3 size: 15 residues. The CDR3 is CASSSTGTGISEQYF. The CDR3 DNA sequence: TGTGCCAGCAGCTCCACCGGGACAGGGATTTCCGAGCAGTACTTC.

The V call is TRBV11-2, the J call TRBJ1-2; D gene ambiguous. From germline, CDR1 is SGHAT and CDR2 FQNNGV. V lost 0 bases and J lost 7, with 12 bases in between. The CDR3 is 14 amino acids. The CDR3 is CASSLEVLRTGYTF. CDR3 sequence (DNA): TGTGCCAGCAGCTTAGAGGTACTTCGTACTGGCTACACCTTC.

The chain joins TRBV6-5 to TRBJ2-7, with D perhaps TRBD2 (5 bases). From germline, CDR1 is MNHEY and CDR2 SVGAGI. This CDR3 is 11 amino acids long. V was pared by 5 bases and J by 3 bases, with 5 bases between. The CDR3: CASSGSYEQYF. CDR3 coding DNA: TGTGCCAGCAGTGGGAGCTACGAGCAGTACTTC.

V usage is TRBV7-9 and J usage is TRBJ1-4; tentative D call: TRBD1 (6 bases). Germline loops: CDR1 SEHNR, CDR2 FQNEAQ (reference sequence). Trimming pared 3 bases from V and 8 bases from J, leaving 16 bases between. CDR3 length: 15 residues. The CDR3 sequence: CASSLDPQGEEKLFF. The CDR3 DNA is TGTGCCAGCAGCTTGGATCCACAGGGTGAGGAAAAACTGTTTTTT.

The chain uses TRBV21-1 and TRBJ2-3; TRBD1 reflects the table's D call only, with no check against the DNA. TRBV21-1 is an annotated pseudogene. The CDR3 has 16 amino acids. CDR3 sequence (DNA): TGTGCCAGCAGCACGCGGACAGGGGTTTGGACAGATACGCAGTATTTT. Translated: CASSTRTGVWTDTQYF.

The CDR3 spells CASSSPGFRNEQFF. The CDR3 bases are TGTGCCAGCAGTAGTCCGGGGTTTAGGAATGAGCAGTTCTTC. V is TRBV6-1 and J is TRBJ2-1; possible D gene TRBD2, 5 bases. Germline CDR1 MNHNS, CDR2 SASEGT. This CDR3 has 14 amino acids. V was pared by 5 bases and J by 7 bases, with 15 bases between.

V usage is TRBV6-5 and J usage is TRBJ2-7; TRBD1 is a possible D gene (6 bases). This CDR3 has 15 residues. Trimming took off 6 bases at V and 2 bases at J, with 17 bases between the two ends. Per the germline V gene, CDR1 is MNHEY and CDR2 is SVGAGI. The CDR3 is CASSRLSGEPYEQYF. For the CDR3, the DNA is TGTGCCAGCAGCCGGTTATCAGGGGAACCCTACGAGCAGTACTTC.

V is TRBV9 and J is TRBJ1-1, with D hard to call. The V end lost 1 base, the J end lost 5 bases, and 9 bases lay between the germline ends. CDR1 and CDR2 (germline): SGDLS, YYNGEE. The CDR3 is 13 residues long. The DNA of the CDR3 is TGTGCCAGCAGCGTAAATGAGGGAACTGAAGCTTTCTTT. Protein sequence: CASSVNEGTEAFF.

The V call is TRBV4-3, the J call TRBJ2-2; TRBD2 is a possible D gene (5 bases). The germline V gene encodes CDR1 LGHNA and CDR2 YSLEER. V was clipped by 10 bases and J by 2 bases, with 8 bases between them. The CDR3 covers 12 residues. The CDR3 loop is CATLANTGELFF. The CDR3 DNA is TGCGCCACCCTAGCAAACACCGGGGAGCTGTTTTTT.

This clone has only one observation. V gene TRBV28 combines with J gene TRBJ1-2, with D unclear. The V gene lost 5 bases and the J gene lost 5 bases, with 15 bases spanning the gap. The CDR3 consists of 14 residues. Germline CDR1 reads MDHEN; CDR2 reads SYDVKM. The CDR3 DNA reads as TGTGCCAGCAGTGAAGGACGGACTCCTTATGGCTACACCTTC. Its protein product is CASSEGRTPYGYTF.

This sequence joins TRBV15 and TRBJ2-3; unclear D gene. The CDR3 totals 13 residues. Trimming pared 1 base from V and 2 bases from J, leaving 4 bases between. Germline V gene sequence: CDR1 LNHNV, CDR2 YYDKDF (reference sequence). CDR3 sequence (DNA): TGTGCCACCAGCAGAGCGTACACAGATACGCAGTATTTT. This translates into CATSRAYTDTQYF. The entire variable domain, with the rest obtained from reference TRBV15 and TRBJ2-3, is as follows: DAMVIQNPRYQVTQFGKPVTLSCSQTLNHNVMYWYQQKSSQAPKLLFHYYDKDFNNEADTPDNFQSRRPNTSFCFLDIRSPGLGDTAMYLCATSRAYTDTQYFGPGTRLTVL.

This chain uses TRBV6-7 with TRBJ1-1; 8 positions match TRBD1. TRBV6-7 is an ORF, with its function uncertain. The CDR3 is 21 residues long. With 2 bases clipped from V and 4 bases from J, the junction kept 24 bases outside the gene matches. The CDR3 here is CASSYPWEGRTGCFWSTEAFF. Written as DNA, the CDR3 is TGTGCCAGCAGTTACCCGTGGGAGGGGCGGACAGGGTGTTTCTGGTCCACTGAAGCTTTCTTT.

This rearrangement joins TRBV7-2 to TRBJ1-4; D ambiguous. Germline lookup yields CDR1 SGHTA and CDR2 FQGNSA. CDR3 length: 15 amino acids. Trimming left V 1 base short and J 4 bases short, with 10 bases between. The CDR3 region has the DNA TGTGCCAGCAGCTTAGATAGTCATTTTAATGAAAAACTGTTTTTT. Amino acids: CASSLDSHFNEKLFF.

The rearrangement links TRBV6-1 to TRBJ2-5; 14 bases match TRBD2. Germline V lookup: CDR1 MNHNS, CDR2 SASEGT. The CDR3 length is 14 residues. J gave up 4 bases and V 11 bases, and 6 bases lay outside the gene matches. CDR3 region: CAGGLAGGTETQYF. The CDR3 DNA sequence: TGTGCCGGAGGACTAGCGGGAGGCACAGAGACCCAGTACTTC.

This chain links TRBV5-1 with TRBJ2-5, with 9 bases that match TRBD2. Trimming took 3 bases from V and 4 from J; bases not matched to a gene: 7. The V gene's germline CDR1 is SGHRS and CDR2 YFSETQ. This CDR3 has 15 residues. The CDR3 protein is CASSWGLAIGETQYF. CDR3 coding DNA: TGCGCCAGCAGCTGGGGACTAGCTATTGGAGAGACCCAGTACTTC.

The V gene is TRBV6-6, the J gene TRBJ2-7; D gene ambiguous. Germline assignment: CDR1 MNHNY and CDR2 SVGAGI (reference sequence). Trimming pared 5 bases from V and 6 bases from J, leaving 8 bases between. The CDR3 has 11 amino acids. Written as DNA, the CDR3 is TGTGCCAGCAGTCCTAGATTCGAGCAGTACTTC. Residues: CASSPRFEQYF.

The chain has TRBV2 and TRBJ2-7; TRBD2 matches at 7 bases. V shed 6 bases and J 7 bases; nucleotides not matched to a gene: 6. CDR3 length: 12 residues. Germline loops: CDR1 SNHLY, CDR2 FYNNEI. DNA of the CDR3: TGTGCCAGCAGAGGGGCCGGGGGGGAGCAGTACTTC. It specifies CASRGAGGEQYF.

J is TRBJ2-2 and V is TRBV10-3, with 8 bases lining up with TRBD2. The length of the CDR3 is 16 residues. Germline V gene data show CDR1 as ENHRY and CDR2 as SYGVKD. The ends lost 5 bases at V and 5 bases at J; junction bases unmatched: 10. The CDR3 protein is CAISPTNGGGTGELFF. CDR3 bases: TGTGCCATCAGTCCAACGAACGGGGGGGGGACCGGGGAGCTGTTTTTT.

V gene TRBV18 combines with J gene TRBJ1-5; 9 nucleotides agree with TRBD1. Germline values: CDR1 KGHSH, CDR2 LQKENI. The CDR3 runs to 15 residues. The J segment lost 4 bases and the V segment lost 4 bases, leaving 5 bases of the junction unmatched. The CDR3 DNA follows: TGTGCCAGCTCACGTTCGGGACAGGGAAATCAGCCCCAGCATTTT. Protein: CASSRSGQGNQPQHF.